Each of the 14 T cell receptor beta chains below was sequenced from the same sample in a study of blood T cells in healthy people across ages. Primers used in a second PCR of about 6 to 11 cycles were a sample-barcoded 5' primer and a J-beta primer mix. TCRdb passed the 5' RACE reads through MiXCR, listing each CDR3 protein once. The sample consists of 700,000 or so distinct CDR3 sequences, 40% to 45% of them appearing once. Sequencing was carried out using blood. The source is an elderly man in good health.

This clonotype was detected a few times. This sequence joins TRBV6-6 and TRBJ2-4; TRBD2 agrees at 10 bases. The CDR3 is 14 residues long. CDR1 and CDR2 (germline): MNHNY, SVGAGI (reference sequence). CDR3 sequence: CTSASGSLGNIQYF. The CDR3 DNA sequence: TGTACCTCGGCTAGCGGGAGTTTGGGAAACATTCAGTACTTC.

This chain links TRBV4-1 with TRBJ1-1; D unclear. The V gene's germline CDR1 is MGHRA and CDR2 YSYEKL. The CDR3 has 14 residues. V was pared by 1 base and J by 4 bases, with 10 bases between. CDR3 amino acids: CASSQVNGFTEAFF. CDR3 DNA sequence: TGCGCCAGCAGCCAAGTAAACGGGTTCACTGAAGCTTTCTTT.

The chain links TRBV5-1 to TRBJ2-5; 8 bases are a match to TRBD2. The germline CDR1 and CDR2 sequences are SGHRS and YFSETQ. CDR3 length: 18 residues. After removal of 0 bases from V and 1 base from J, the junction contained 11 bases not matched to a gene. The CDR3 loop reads CASSLGTGTGLVQETQYF. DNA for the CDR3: TGCGCCAGCAGCTTGGGGACCGGGACGGGACTAGTCCAAGAGACCCAGTACTTC.

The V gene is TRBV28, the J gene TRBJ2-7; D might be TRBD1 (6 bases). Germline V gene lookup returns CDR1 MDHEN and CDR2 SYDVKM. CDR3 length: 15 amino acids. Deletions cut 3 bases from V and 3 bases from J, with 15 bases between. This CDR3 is CASSLGARWDYEQYF. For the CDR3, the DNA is TGTGCCAGCAGTTTGGGGGCCCGCTGGGACTACGAGCAGTACTTC.

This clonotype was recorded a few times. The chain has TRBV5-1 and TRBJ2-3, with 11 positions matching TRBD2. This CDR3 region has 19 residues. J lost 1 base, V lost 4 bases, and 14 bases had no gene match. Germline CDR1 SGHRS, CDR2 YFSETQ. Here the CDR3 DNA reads TGCGCCAGCAGCACGGCTGGACAGGGACTAGCGGACCGCACAGATACGCAGTATTTT. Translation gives CASSTAGQGLADRTDTQYF.

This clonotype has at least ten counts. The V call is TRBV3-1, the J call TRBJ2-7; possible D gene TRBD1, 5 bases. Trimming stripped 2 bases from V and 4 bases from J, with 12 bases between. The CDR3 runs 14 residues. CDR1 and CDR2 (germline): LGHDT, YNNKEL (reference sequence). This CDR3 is CASSQSLGRYEQYF. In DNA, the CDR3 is TGTGCCAGCAGCCAAAGCCTGGGGCGGTACGAGCAGTACTTC.

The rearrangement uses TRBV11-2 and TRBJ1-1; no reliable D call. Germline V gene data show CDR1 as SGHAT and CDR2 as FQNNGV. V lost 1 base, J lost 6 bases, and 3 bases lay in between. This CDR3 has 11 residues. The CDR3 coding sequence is TGTGCCAGCAGCTTAGTGTCTGAAGCTTTCTTT. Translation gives CASSLVSEAFF. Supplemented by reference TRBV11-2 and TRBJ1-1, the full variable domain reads EAGVAQSPRYKIIEKRQSVAFWCNPISGHATLYWYQQILGQGPKLLIQFQNNGVVDDSQLPKDRFSAERLKGVDSTLKIQPAKLEDSAVYLCASSLVSEAFFGQGTRLTVV.

CDR3 DNA: TGTGCCAGCAGTTACTCGAGAGGGGTCACTGAAGCTTTCTTT. It specifies CASSYSRGVTEAFF. The rearrangement joins TRBV6-5 to TRBJ1-1; weak D call: TRBD1 (5 bases). Trimming shortened V by 0 bases and J by 4 bases, and 9 bases separated the two germline ends. The CDR3 loop spans 14 amino acids. In germline, CDR1 is MNHEY, CDR2 SVGAGI.

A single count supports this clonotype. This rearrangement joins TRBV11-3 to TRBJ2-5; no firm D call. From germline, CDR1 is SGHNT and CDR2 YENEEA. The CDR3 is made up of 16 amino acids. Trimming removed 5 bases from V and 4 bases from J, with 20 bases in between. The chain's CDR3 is CASSPFWPGLGETQYF. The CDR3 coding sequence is TGTGCCAGCAGCCCCTTTTGGCCCGGGTTAGGAGAGACCCAGTACTTC. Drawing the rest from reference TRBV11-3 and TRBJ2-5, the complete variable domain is EAGVVQSPRYKIIEKKQPVAFWCNPISGHNTLYWYLQNLGQGPELLIRYENEEAVDDSQLPKDRFSAERLKGVDSTLKIQPAELGDSAVYLCASSPFWPGLGETQYFGPGTRLLVL.

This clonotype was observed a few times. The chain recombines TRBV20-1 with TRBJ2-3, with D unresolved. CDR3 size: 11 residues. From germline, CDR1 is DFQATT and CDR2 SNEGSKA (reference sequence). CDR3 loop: CRLPGTDTQYF. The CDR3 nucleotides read TGCAGACTTCCAGGCACAGATACGCAGTATTTT.

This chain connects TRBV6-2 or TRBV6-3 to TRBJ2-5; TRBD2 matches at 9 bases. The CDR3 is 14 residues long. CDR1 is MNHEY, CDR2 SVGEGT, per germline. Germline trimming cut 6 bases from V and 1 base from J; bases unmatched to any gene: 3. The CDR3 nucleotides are TGTGCCAGCAGGAGTAGCGGGGGCCAAGAGACCCAGTACTTC. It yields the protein CASRSSGGQETQYF.

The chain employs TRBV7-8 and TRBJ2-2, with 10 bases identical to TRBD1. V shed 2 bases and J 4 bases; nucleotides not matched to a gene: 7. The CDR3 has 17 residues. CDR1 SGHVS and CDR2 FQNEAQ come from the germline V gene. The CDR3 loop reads CASSLIGGTGATGELFF. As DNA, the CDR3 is TGTGCCAGCAGCTTAATAGGTGGGACAGGGGCCACCGGGGAGCTGTTTTTT.

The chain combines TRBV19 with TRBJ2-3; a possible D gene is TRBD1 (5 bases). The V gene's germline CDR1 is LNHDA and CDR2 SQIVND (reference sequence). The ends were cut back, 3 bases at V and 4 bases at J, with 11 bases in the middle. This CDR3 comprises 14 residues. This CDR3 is CASSIEQGPDTQYF. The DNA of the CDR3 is TGTGCCAGTAGTATTGAGCAGGGCCCAGATACGCAGTATTTT.

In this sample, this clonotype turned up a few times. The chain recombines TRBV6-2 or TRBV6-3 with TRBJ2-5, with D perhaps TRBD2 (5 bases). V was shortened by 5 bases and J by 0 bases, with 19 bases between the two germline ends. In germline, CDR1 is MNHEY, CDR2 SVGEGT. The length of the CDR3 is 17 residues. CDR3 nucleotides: TGTGCCAGCAGTATACAGCCGGCTAGCACATACCAAGAGACCCAGTACTTC. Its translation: CASSIQPASTYQETQYF.